Shown below are 4 T cell receptor beta chains from a single sample sequenced in a study of T cells in Graves' hyperthyroidism and ophthalmopathy. RNA transcripts provided the source from which TCR beta CDR3 regions were amplified. With the HTBI primer set, the TCR CDR3 went through a first round of RT-PCR. TCRdb fed the multiplex PCR reads into MiXCR, producing one record per CDR3 protein. The table records some 600,000 distinct CDR3 sequences, approximately 14% of them present only once. The sequenced sample consisted of blood. The receptors shown here come from a woman in her 30s with Graves' hyperthyroidism that later progressed to Graves' ophthalmopathy.

Comments on this clonotype: A much larger clone differs by one base, so this may be a read error. V usage is TRBV7-2 and J usage is TRBJ1-1, with D uncertain. The V and J ends lost 7 bases and 1 base respectively, with 13 bases between them. The CDR3 has 14 amino acids. The germline gives CDR1 SGHTA, CDR2 FQGNSA. CDR3 DNA: TGTGCCAGCACCGAAATCGAAGGGAACACTGAAGCTTTCTTT. It codes for CASTEIEGNTEAFF. Supplemented by reference TRBV7-2 and TRBJ1-1, the full variable domain reads GAGVSQSPSNKVTEKGKDVELRCDPISGHTALYWYRQSLGQGLEFLIYFQGNSAPDKSGLPSDRFSAERTGGSVSTLTIQRTQQEDSAVYLCASTEIEGNTEAFFGQGTRLTVV.

A few counts support this clonotype. The chain recombines TRBV27 with TRBJ2-6; perhaps TRBD2 as D (5 bases). This CDR3 has 18 amino acids. Germline CDR1 reads MNHEY; CDR2 reads SMNVEV (reference sequence). V lost 6 bases and J lost 1, with 19 bases in between. The CDR3 reads CASRSGGYSPSGANVLTF. In DNA form, the CDR3 reads TGTGCCAGCAGGAGCGGCGGATACAGCCCATCTGGGGCCAACGTCCTGACTTTC.

The gene calls are TRBV11-2 and TRBJ1-2; 9 bases agree with TRBD1. J was trimmed by 7 bases and V by 3 bases; bases with no gene match: 9. Germline V lookup: CDR1 SGHAT, CDR2 FQNNGV. The CDR3 is 15 amino acids. This chain's CDR3 is CASSFNPGTGTGYTF. CDR3 nucleotides: TGTGCCAGCAGCTTTAACCCAGGGACAGGGACTGGCTACACCTTC. Supplemented by reference TRBV11-2 and TRBJ1-2, the full variable domain reads EAGVAQSPRYKIIEKRQSVAFWCNPISGHATLYWYQQILGQGPKLLIQFQNNGVVDDSQLPKDRFSAERLKGVDSTLKIQPAKLEDSAVYLCASSFNPGTGTGYTFGSGTRLTVV.

This clonotype was recorded many times. The chain combines TRBV19 with TRBJ1-1, with D perhaps TRBD1 (6 bases). The germline V gene has CDR1 LNHDA and CDR2 SQIVND (reference sequence). V was trimmed by 7 bases and J by 3 bases, leaving 18 bases between them. This CDR3 region has 15 residues. Here the CDR3 reads CASTSLGGPDTEAFF. CDR3 in DNA: TGTGCCAGTACCTCTCTTGGGGGCCCGGACACTGAAGCTTTCTTT.